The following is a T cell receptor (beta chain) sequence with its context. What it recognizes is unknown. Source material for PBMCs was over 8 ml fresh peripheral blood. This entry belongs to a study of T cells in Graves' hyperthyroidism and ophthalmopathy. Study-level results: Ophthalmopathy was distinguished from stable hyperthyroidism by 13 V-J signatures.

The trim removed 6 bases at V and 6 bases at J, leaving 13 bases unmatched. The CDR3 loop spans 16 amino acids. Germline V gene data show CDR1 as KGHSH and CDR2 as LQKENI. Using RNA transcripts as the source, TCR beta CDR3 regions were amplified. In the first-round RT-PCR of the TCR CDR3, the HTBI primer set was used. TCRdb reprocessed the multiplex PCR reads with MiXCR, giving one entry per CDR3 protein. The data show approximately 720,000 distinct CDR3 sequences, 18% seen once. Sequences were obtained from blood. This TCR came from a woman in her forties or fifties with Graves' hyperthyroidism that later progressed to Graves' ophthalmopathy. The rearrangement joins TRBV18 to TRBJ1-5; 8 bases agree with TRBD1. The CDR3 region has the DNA TGTGCCAGCTCCCCCGGGAGGCAGGGGGCGTTTCAGCCCCAGCATTTT. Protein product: CASSPGRQGAFQPQHF.